Shown below are 10 T cell receptor beta chains from a single sample sequenced in a study of CD8+CD57+ T cells in acquired aplastic anemia. It was genomic DNA that served as the template for profiling TCR beta VDJ and CDR3. Using its own MiXCR run on the reads, TCRdb lists one record per CDR3 protein. The data hold about 110,000 distinct CDR3 sequences, with around 49% observed a single time. The sample was sorted CD4+, CD8+, or CD8+CD57+ T cells (not recorded which) from PBMCs. The receptors derive from a human donor in good health, serving as a control.

The chain carries TRBV25-1 and TRBJ2-5, with 10 bases that match TRBD2. The germline V gene has CDR1 MGHDK and CDR2 SYGVNS. This CDR3 comprises 17 residues. With V trimmed by 6 bases and J by 3 bases, 13 bases remained unmatched. The CDR3 coding sequence is TGTGCCAGCAGCCCATTGGGAGCGGGGGGGCAGGAAGAGACCCAGTACTTC. This encodes CASSPLGAGGQEETQYF. The variable domain in full, with the rest retrieved from reference TRBV25-1 and TRBJ2-5, is EADIYQTPRYLVIGTGKKITLECSQTMGHDKMYWYQQDPGMELHLIHYSYGVNSTEKGDLSSESTVSRIRTEHFPLTLESARPSHTSQYLCASSPLGAGGQEETQYFGPGTRLLVL.

In this sample, this clonotype turned up a few times. Since a much larger clone is just one base distant, this may be a read error. The V gene is TRBV14, the J gene TRBJ2-7, with D tentatively TRBD2 (7 bases). The CDR3 covers 15 residues. The germline V gene encodes CDR1 SGHDN and CDR2 FVKESK. V was cut by 1 base and J by 3 bases, with 13 bases left in between. DNA for the CDR3: TGTGCCAGCAGCCAAGTCGTAGGGGGGGGCTACGAGCAGTACTTC. Amino acids: CASSQVVGGGYEQYF.

This clonotype came up a few times. This chain connects TRBV24-1 to TRBJ2-3; D gene ambiguous. V lost 7 bases and J 5 bases, leaving 6 bases between the germline ends. CDR1 is KGHDR and CDR2 is SFDVKD in the germline V gene. This CDR3 spans 11 amino acids. The CDR3 is CATRREDTQYF. The DNA for the CDR3 is TGTGCCACCAGAAGAGAAGATACGCAGTATTTT.

The rearrangement uses TRBV7-2 and TRBJ2-5; D remains ambiguous. The germline V and J ends were trimmed by 6 bases and 5 bases, with 7 bases remaining between them. The germline gives CDR1 SGHTA, CDR2 FQGNSA. The CDR3 has 11 amino acids. The CDR3 loop is CASSFFETQYF. As DNA, the CDR3 is TGTGCCAGCAGTTTCTTTGAGACCCAGTACTTC.

The chain combines TRBV12-3 or TRBV12-4 with TRBJ2-5, with 8 bases matching TRBD1. J gave up 4 bases and V 6 bases, and 7 bases lay outside the gene matches. This CDR3 contains 14 residues. The CDR3 sequence: CASRQNGQGETQYF. The CDR3 coding sequence is TGTGCCAGCAGGCAAAACGGACAGGGAGAGACCCAGTACTTC.

This rearrangement joins TRBV19 to TRBJ2-1; the D call may be TRBD1 or TRBD2 (5 bases each). This CDR3 region has 13 residues. Germline V gene lookup returns CDR1 LNHDA and CDR2 SQIVND (reference sequence). Deletions cut 4 bases from V and 9 bases from J, with 13 bases between. The CDR3 reads CASSSRSGGEQFF. Here the CDR3 DNA reads TGTGCCAGTAGTAGCAGGAGTGGGGGTGAGCAGTTCTTC.

This clonotype turned up a few times. The chain recombines TRBV9 with TRBJ1-2; 10 bases map to TRBD1. V gave up 6 bases and J gave up 10 bases; unmatched junction bases: 12. CDR1 is SGDLS, CDR2 YYNGEE, per germline. The CDR3 extends over 14 amino acids. CDR3 protein: CASTLEGQGLIYTF. In DNA, the CDR3 is TGTGCCAGCACCCTTGAGGGACAGGGGCTTATCTACACCTTC. The complete variable domain, with remaining parts taken from reference TRBV9 and TRBJ1-2, reads DSGVTQTPKHLITATGQRVTLRCSPRSGDLSVYWYQQSLDQGLQFLIQYYNGEERAKGNILERFSAQQFPDLHSELNLSSLELGDSALYFCASTLEGQGLIYTFGSGTRLTVV.

In its sample, this clonotype was seen many times. This chain links TRBV10-2 with TRBJ1-2; D gene ambiguous. The CDR3 covers 14 residues. Trimming pared 2 bases from V and 3 bases from J, leaving 10 bases between. The V gene's germline CDR1 is WSHSY and CDR2 SAAADI. CDR3 amino acids: CASSEGEDDYGYTF. CDR3 bases: TGCGCCAGCAGTGAGGGGGAGGATGACTATGGCTACACCTTC.

The chain uses TRBV19 and TRBJ1-1; 9 positions match TRBD1. The V gene end was trimmed by 6 bases and the J gene end by 10 bases; junction bases not matched to a gene: 12. Germline values: CDR1 LNHDA, CDR2 SQIVND (reference sequence). The CDR3 is made up of 14 amino acids. CDR3 sequence reads: CASRSGTGRVGAFF. The CDR3 DNA reads TGTGCCAGTAGAAGCGGGACAGGGAGGGTTGGAGCTTTCTTT.

This clonotype was counted between two and nine times. The chain recombines TRBV25-1 with TRBJ2-4; a possible D gene is TRBD2 (7 bases). V gave up 6 bases and J gave up 6 bases, with 21 bases separating them. This CDR3 comprises 16 residues. Germline V lookup: CDR1 MGHDK, CDR2 SYGVNS. CDR3 residues: CASSFSGGRGINIQYF. CDR3 nucleotide sequence: TGTGCCAGCAGCTTCTCCGGGGGGCGGGGCATAAACATTCAGTACTTC.